This T cell receptor beta chain was sequenced during a study of blood T cell repertoires in COVID-19. On the study more broadly: The study drew acute and convalescent COVID-19 samples from the United States, Italy and Spain. T cells, B-cell-depleted T cells, or PBMCs supplied cDNA or gDNA.

Only in-frame clones appear in the TCRdb table, and some are missing; sequencing was by immunoSEQ multiplex PCR. The repertoire includes about 130,000 clones, over 75% of them detected once, and more than 20% sits in the top ten. CDR1 and CDR2 from the germline V gene are DFQATT and SNEGSKA (reference sequence). The CDR3 is 13 residues long. V was clipped by 3 bases and J by 2 bases, with 8 bases between them. The sequencing sample was made of peripheral blood. The rearrangement joins TRBV20-1 to TRBJ2-1; maybe TRBD1 (5 bases). The TCR comes from a woman of 80 years or more with acute or convalescent COVID-19. The DNA of the CDR3 is TGCAGTGCTAGTGTCAGGGCCTACAATGAGCAGTTCTTC. Protein product: CSASVRAYNEQFF.